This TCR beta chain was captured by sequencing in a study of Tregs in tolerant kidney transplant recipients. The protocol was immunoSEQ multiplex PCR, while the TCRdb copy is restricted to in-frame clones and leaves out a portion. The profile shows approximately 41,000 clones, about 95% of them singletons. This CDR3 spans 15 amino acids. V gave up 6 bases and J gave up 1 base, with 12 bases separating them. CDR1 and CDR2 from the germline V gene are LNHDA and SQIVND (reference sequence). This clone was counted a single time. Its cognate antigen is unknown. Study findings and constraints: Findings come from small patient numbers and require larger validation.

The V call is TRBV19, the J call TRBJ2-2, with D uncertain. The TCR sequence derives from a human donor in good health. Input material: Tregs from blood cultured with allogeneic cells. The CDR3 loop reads CASRPRTGNTGELFF. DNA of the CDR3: TGTGCCAGTAGACCAAGGACGGGGAACACCGGGGAGCTGTTTTTT.